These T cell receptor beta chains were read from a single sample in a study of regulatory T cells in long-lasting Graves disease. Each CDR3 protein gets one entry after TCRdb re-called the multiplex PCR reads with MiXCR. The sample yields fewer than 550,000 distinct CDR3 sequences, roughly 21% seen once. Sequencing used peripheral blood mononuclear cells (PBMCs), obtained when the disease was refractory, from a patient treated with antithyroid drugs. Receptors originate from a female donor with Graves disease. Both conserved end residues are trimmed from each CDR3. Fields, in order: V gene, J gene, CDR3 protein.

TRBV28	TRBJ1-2	ASFVRGTLGGYT
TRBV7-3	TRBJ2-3	ASSFAGTGNTDTQY
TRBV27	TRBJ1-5	ASRTTGYGPQH
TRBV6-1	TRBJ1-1	ASLQSGQEATEAF
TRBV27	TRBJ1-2	ASSPWGGGWYGYT
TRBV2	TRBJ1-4	ASSEGSEKLF
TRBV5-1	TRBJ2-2	ASSREQFKGPAAGELF
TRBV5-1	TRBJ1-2	ASSTGQPANYGYT
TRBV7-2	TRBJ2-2	ASSLALFAGGQTNTGELF
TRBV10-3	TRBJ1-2	AISELWAGGYT
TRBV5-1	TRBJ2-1	ASSWGLADNEQF
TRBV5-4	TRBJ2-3	ASSLRLAGGPTDTQY
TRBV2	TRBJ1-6	ASSDSGGSPLH
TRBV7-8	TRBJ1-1	ASSLRVVVTEAF
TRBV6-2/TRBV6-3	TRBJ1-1	ASSPREEEAF
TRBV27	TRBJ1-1	ASSPTTGGEGLF
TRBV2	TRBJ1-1	ASDREMNTEAF